This T cell receptor beta chain stems from a study of blood T cell repertoires in COVID-19. Study-level information: The samples span acute and convalescent COVID-19 from the United States, Italy and Spain.

In the source study's methods: Researchers report that nucleated cell counts were estimated from reference gene primer amplification. The assay was immunoSEQ multiplex PCR, and TCRdb's table has in-frame clones only and misses some. Clone size and the V and J calls come from that table; the DNA yielded D and trimming. The top ten clones hold around 4% of a sample with 350,000 or so clones, over 85% of them seen once. Seattle cases were enrolled at active infection and followed longitudinally. The CDR3 is 13 residues long. Trimming shortened V by 6 bases and J by 3 bases, and 12 bases separated the two germline ends.

This rearrangement joins TRBV12-3 or TRBV12-4 to TRBJ2-7; D is unclear. The source is a woman in her fifties or sixties with COVID-19, enrolled during active disease. The sequenced material came from peripheral blood. The CDR3 nucleotides read TGTGCCAGCAGCCTCAAGCCCTTCTACGAGCAGTACTTC. Translated: CASSLKPFYEQYF.